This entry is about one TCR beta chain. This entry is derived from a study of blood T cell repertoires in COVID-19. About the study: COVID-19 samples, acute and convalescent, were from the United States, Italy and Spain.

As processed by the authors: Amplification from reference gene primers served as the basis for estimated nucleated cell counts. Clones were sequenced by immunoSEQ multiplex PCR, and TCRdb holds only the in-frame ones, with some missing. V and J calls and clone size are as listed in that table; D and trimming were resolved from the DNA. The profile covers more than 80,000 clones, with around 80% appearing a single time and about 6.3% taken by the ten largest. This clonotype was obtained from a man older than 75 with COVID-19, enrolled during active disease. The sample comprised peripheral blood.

This CDR3 is CASSLWDQGSYNEQFF. The DNA of the CDR3 is TGTGCCAGCAGTTTATGGGACCAGGGATCCTACAATGAGCAGTTCTTC. The chain combines TRBV28 with TRBJ2-1; D perhaps matches TRBD1 (5 bases). V lost 0 bases and J 1 base, leaving 10 bases between the germline ends. Germline V gives CDR1 MDHEN, CDR2 SYDVKM. The CDR3 runs 16 residues. Full variable domain (rest looked up from reference TRBV28 and TRBJ2-1): DVKVTQSSRYLVKRTGEKVFLECVQDMDHENMFWYRQDPGLGLRLIYFSYDVKMKEKGDIPEGYSVSREKKERFSLILESASTNQTSMYLCASSLWDQGSYNEQFFGPGTRLTVL.